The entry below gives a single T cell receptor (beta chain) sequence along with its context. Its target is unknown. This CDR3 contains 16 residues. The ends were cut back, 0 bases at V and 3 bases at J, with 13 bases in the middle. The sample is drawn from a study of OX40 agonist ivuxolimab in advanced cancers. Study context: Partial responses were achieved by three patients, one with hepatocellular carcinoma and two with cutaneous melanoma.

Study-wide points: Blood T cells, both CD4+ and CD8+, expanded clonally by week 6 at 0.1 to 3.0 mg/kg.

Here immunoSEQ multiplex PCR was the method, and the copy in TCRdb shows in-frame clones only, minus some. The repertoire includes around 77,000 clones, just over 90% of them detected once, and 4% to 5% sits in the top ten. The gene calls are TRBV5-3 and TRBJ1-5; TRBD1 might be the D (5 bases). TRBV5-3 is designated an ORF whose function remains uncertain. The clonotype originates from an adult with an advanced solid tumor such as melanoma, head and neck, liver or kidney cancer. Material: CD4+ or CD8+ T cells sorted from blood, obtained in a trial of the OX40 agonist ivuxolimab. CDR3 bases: TGTGCCAGAAGCTTGGGGCAGGGCTGGGACAATCAGCCCCAGCATTTT. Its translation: CARSLGQGWDNQPQHF.